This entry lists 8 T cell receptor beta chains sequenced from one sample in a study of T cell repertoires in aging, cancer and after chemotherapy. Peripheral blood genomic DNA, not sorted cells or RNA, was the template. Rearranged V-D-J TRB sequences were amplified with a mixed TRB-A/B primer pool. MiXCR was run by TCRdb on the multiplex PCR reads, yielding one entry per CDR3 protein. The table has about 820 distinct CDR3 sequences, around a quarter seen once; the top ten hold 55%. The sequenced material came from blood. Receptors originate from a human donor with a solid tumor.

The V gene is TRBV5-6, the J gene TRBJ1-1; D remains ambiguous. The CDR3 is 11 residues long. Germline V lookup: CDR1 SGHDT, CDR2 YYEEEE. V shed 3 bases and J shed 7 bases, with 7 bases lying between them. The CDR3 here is CASSSYSEAFF. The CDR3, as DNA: TGTGCCAGCAGCTCCTACAGTGAAGCTTTCTTT.

This CDR3 is CASSQEGQVGGSGANVLTF. CDR3 nucleotide sequence: TGTGCCAGCAGCCAAGAGGGTCAGGTGGGTGGCTCTGGGGCCAACGTCCTGACTTTC. The V and J genes are TRBV4-2 and TRBJ2-6, with D hard to call. The CDR3 is 19 amino acids. The germline V gene has CDR1 LGHNA and CDR2 YNFKEQ. Trimming stripped 0 bases from V and 0 bases from J, with 15 bases between.

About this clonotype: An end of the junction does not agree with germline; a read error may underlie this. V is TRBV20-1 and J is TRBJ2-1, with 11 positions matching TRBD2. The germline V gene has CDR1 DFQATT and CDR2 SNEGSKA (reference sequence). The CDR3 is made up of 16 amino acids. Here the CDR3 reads CSHLRGASGGNNDQFF. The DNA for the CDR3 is TGCTCTCACCTCAGGGGGGCTAGCGGGGGGAACAATGATCAGTTCTTC.

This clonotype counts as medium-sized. This CDR3 reads CAWSVLGLGEAFF. CDR3 in DNA: TGTGCCTGGAGTGTTCTCGGGTTGGGTGAAGCTTTCTTT. V usage is TRBV30 and J usage is TRBJ1-1; D uncertain. Germline CDR1 reads GTSNPN; CDR2 reads SVGIG (reference sequence). There are 13 residues in the CDR3. Trimming took off 0 bases at V and 7 bases at J, with 12 bases between the two ends.

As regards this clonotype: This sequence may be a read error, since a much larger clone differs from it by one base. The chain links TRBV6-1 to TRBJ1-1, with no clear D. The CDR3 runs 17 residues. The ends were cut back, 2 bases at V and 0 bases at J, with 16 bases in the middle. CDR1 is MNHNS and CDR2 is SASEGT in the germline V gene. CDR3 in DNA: TGTGCCAGCAGTGAACAGAGGTCCCTAAAACTGAACACTGAAGCTTTCTTT. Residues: CASSEQRSLKLNTEAFF.

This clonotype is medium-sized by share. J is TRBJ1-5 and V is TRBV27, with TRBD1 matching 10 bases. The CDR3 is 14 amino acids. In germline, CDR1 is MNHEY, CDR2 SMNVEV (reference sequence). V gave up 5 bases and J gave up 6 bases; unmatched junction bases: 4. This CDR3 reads CASSLGQGPQPQHF. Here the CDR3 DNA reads TGTGCCAGCAGTCTGGGACAGGGGCCTCAGCCCCAGCATTTT.

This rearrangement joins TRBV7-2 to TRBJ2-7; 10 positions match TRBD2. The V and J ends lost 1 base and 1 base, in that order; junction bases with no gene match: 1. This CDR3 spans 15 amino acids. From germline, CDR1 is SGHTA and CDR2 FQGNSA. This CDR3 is CASSLGSGRSYEQYF. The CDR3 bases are TGTGCCAGCAGCTTAGGTAGCGGGAGGTCCTACGAGCAGTACTTC.

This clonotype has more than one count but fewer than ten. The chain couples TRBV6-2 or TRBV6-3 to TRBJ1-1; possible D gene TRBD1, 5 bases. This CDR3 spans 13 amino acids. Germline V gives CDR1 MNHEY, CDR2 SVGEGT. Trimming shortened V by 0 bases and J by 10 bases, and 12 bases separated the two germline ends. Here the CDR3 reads CASSYSAGLGAFF. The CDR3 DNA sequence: TGTGCCAGCAGTTACTCGGCAGGGCTCGGAGCTTTCTTT.